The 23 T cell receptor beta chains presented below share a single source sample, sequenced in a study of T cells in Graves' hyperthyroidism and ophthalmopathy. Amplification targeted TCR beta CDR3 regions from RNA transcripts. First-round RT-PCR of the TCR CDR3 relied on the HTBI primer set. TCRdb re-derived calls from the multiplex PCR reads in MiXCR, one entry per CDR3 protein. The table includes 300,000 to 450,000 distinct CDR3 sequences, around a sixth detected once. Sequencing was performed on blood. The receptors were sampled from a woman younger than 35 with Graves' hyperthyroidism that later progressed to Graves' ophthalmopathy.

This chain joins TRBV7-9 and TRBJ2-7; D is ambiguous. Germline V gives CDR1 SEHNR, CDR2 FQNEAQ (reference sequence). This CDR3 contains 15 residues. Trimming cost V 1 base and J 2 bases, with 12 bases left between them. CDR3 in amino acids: CASSLGHTGTYEQYF. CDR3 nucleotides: TGTGCCAGCAGCTTAGGACATACTGGGACCTACGAGCAGTACTTC.

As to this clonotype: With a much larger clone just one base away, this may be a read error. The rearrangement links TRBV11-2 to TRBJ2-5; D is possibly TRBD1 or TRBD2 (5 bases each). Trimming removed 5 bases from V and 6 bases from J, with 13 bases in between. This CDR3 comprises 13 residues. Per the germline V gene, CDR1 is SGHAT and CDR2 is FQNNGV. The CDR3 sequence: CASSPEGWQTQYF. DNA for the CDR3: TGTGCCAGCAGCCCAGAGGGGTGGCAGACCCAGTACTTC.

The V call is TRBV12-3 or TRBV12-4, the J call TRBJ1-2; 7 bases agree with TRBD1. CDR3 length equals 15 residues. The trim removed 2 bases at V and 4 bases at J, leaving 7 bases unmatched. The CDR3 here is CASSLLRGRGYGYTF. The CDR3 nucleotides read TGTGCCAGCAGTTTACTCAGGGGGAGAGGCTATGGCTACACCTTC.

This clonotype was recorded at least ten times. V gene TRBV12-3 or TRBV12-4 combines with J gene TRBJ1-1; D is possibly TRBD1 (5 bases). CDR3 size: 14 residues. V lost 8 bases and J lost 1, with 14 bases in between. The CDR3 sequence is CASARRGGNTEAFF. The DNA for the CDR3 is TGTGCCAGCGCCCGGCGGGGCGGGAACACTGAAGCTTTCTTT.

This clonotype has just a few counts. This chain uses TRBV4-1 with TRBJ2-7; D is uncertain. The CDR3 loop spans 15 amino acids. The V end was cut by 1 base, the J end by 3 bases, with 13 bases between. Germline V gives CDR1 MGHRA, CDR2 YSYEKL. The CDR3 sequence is CASSQGYNHFYEQYF. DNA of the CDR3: TGCGCCAGCAGCCAAGGGTACAACCACTTCTACGAGCAGTACTTC.

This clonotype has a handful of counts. CDR3 residues: CASSQTLDTQYF. The CDR3 nucleotides are TGTGCCAGCAGCCAAACGCTAGACACCCAGTACTTC. The chain carries TRBV14 and TRBJ2-5; D is unclear. The CDR3 is 12 amino acids. V dropped 2 bases and J dropped 8 bases, with 9 bases sitting between them. The germline V gene encodes CDR1 SGHDN and CDR2 FVKESK.

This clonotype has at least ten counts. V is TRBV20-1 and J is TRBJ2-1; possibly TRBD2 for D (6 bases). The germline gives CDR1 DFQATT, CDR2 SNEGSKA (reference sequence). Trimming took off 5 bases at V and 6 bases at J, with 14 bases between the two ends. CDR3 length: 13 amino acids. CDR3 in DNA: TGCAGTGCTGGCACCGGGAGCGTCAATGAGCAGTTCTTC. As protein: CSAGTGSVNEQFF.

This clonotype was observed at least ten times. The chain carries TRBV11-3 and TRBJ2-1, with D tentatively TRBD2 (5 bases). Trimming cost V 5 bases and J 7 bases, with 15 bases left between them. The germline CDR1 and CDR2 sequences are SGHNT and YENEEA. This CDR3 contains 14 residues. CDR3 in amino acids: CASSLSAARNEQFF. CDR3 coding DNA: TGTGCCAGCAGCCTCTCAGCGGCAAGAAATGAGCAGTTCTTC.

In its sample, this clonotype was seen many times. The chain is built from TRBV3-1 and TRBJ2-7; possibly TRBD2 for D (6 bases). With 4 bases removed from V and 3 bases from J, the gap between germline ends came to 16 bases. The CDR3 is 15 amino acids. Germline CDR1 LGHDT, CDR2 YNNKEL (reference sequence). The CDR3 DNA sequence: TGTGCCAGCAGCCGCCGGGACTCCGCTGTCTACGAGCAGTACTTC. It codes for CASSRRDSAVYEQYF.

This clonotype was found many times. The CDR3 here is CASSYASGREGETQYF. The DNA for the CDR3 is TGTGCCAGCAGTTACGCTAGCGGGAGGGAAGGCGAGACCCAGTACTTC. The genes are TRBV6-1 and TRBJ2-5; TRBD2 matches at 12 bases. The trim removed 5 bases at V and 5 bases at J, leaving 9 bases unmatched. Looked up from germline, CDR1 is MNHNS and CDR2 is SASEGT. The CDR3 has 16 amino acids.

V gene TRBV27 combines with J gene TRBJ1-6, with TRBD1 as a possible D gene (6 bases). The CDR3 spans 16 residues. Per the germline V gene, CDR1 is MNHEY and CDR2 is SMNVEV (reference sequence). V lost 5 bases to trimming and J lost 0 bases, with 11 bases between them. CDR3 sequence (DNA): TGTGCCAGCAGTAGTACAGGGAGCTCCTATAATTCACCCCTCCACTTT. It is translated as CASSSTGSSYNSPLHF.

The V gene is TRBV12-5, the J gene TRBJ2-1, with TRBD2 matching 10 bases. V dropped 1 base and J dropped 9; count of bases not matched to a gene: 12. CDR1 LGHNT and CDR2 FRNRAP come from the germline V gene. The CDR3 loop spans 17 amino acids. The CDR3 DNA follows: TGTGCTAGTGGTTTGGAACCTAGCGGGAGAATCGTTCGTGAGCAGTTCTTC. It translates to CASGLEPSGRIVREQFF.

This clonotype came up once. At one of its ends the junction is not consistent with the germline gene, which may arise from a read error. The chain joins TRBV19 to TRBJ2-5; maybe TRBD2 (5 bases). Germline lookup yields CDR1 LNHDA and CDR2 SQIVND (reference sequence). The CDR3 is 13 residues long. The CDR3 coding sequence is TGTGCCATTAGTATACAAGGCGGGGAGACCCAGTACTTC. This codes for CAISIQGGETQYF.

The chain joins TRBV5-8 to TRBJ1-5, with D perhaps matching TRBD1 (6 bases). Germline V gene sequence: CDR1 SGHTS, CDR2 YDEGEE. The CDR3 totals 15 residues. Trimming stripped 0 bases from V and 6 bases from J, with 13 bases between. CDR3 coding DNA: TGTGCCAGCAGCTTGGGTACAGGGAGAAGTCAGCCCCAGCATTTT. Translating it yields CASSLGTGRSQPQHF.

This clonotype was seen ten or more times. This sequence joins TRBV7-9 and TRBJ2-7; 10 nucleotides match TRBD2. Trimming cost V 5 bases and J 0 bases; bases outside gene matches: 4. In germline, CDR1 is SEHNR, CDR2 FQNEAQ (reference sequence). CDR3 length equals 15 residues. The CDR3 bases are TGTGCCAGCAGCAACCGACTAGCGGGCTCCTACGAGCAGTACTTC. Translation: CASSNRLAGSYEQYF.

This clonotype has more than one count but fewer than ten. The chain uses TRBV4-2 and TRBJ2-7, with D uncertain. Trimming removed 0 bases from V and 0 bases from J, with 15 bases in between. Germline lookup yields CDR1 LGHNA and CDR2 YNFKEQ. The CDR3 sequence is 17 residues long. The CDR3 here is CASSQDGVSPFSYEQYF. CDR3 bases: TGTGCCAGCAGCCAAGATGGCGTTAGCCCTTTCTCCTACGAGCAGTACTTC.

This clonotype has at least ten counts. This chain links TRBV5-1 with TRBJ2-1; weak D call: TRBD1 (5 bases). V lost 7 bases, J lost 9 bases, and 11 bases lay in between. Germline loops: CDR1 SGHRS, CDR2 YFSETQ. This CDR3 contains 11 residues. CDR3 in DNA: TGCGCCAGCGGAGATAGGGGTGAGCAGTTCTTC. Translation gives CASGDRGEQFF.

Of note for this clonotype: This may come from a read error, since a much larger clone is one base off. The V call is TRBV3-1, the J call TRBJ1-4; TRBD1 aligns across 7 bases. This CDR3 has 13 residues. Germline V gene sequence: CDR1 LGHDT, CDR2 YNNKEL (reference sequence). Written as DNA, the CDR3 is TGTACCACCAGGGGGACATCTAATGAAAAACTGTTTTTT. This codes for CTTRGTSNEKLFF.

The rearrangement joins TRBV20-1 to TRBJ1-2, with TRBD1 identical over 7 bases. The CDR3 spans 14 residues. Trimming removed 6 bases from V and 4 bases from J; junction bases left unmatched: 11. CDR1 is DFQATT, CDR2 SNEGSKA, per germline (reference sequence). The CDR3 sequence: CSAATPQGGYGYTF. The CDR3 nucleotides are TGCAGTGCGGCGACTCCGCAGGGGGGCTATGGCTACACCTTC.

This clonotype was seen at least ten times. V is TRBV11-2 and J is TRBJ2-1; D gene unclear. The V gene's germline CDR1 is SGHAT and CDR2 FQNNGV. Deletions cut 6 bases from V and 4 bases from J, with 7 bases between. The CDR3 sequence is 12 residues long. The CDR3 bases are TGTGCCAGCAGGGAAGGTTACAATGAGCAGTTCTTC. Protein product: CASREGYNEQFF.

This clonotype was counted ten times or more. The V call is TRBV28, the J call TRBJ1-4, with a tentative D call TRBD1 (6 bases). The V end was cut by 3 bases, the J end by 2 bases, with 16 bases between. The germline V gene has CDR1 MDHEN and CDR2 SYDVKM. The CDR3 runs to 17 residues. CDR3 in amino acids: CASSLEWWGGTNEKLFF. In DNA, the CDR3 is TGTGCCAGCAGTTTGGAGTGGTGGGGGGGCACTAATGAAAAACTGTTTTTT.

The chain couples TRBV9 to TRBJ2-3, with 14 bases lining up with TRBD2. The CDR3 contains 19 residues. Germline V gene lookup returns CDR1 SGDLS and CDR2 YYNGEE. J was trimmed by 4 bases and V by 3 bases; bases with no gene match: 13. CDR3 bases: TGTGCCAGCAGCGACGCCCTCGGGACTAGCGGGAGTTTGGCAGATACGCAGTATTTT. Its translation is CASSDALGTSGSLADTQYF.

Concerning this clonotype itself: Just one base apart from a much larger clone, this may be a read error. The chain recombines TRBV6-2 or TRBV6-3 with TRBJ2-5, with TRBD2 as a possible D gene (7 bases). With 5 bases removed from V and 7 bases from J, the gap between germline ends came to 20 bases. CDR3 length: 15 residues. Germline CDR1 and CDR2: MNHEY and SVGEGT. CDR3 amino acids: CASSRGTGGGGTQYF. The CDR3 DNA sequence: TGTGCCAGCAGTAGAGGGACCGGAGGGGGGGGGACCCAGTACTTC.